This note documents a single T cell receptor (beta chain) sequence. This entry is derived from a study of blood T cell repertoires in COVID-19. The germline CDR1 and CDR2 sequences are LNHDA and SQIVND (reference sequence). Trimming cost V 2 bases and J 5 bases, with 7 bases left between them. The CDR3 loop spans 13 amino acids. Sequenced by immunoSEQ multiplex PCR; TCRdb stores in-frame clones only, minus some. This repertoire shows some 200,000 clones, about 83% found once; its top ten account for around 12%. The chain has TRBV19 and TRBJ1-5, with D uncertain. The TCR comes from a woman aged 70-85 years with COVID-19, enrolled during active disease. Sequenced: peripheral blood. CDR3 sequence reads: CASSISIDQPQHF. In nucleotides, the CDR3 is TGTGCCAGTAGTATATCTATTGATCAGCCCCAGCATTTT.